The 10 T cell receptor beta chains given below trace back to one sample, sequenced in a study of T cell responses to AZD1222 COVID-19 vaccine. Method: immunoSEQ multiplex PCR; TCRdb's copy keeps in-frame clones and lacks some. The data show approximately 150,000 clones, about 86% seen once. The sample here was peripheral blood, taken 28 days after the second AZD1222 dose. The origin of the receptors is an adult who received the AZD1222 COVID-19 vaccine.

Here the CDR3 reads CASSREGQGNSPLHF. In nucleotides, the CDR3 is TGTGCCAGCAGCCGAGAAGGACAGGGAAACTCACCCCTCCACTTT. V and J are TRBV3-1 (or the pseudogene TRBV3-2) and TRBJ1-6, with 8 bases fitting TRBD1. The trim removed 4 bases at V and 10 bases at J, leaving 9 bases unmatched. Germline assignment: CDR1 LGHDT and CDR2 YNNKEL (reference sequence). This CDR3 comprises 15 residues.

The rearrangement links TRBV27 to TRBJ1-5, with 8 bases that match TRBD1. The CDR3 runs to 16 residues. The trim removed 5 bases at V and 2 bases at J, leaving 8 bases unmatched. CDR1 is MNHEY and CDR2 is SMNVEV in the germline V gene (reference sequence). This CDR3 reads CASSPKTGVGNQPQHF. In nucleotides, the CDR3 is TGTGCCAGCAGTCCCAAGACAGGGGTCGGCAATCAGCCCCAGCATTTT.

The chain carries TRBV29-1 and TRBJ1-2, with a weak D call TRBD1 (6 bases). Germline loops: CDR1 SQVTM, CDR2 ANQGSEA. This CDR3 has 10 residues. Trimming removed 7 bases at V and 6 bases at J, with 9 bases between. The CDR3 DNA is TGCAGCGGGGGGGGCGATGGCTACACCTTC. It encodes CSGGGDGYTF.

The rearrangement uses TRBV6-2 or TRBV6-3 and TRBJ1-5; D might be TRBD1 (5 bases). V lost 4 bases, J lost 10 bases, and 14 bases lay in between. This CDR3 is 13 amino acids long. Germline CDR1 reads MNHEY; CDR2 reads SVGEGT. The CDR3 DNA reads TGTGCCAGCAGTTCCGGGACTCACAGTCCCCAGCATTTT. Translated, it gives CASSSGTHSPQHF.

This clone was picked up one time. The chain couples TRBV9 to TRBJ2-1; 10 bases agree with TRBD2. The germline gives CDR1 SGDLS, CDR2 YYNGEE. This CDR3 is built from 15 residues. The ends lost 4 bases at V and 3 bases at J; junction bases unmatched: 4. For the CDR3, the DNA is TGTGCCAGCAGCCCCGGACTAGCGGACTACAATGAGCAGTTCTTC. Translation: CASSPGLADYNEQFF.

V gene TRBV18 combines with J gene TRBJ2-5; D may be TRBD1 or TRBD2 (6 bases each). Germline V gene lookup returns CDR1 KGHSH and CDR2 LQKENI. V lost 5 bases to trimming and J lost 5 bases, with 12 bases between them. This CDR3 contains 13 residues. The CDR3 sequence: CASSSPGAETQYF. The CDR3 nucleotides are TGTGCCAGCTCATCCCCGGGGGCTGAGACCCAGTACTTC.

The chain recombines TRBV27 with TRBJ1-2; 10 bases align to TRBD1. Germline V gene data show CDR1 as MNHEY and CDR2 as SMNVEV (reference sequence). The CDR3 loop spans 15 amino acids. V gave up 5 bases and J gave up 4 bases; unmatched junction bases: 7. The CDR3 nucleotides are TGTGCCAGCAGTCCTTGGACAGGGGGGGGCTATGGCTACACCTTC. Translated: CASSPWTGGGYGYTF.

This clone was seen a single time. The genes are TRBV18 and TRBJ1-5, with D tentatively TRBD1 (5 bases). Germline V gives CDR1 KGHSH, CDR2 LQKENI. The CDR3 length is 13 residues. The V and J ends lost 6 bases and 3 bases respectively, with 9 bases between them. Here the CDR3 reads CASSQGLNQPQHF. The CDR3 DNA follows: TGTGCCAGCTCCCAGGGACTCAATCAGCCCCAGCATTTT.

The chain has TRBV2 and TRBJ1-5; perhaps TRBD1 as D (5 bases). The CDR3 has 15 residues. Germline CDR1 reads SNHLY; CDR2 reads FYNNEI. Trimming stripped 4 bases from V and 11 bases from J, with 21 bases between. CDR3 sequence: CASSVSWGGDQSQHF. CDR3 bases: TGTGCCAGCAGTGTCTCGTGGGGGGGTGACCAGTCCCAGCATTTT. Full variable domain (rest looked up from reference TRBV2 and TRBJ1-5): EPEVTQTPSHQVTQMGQEVILRCVPISNHLYFYWYRQILGQKVEFLVSFYNNEISEKSEIFDDQFSVERPDGSNFTLKIRSTKLEDSAMYFCASSVSWGGDQSQHFGDGTRLSIL.

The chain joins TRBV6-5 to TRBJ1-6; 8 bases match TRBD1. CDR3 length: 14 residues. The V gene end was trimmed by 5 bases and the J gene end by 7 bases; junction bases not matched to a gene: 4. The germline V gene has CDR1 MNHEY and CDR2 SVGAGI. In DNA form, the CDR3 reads TGTGCCAGCAGTCCGCGGGACAGGAATTCACCCCTCCACTTT. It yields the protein CASSPRDRNSPLHF.